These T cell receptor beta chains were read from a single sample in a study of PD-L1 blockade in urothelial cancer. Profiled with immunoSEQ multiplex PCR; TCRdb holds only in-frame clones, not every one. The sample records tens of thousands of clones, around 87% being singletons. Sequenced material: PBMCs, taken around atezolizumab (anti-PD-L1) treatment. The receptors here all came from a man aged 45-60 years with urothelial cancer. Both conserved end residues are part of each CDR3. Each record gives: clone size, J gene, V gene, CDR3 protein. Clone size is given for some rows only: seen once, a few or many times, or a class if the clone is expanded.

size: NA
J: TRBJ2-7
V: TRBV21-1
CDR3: CASSHELSYEQYF

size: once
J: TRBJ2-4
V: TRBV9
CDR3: CASSGGGNIQYF

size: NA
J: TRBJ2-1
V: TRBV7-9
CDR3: CASSQIVSEQFF

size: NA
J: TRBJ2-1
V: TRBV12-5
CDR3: CASGLIVPGQGARVRYNEQFF

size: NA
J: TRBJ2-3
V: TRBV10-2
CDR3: CASQALAGAQYF

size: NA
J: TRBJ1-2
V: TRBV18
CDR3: CASSPPGGNYGYTF

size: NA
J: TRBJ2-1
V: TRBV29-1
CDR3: CSVLPWAGNEQFF

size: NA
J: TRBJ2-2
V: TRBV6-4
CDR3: CASSGSGTGELFF

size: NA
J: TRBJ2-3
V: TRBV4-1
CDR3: CASSQGDRVTGTDTQYF

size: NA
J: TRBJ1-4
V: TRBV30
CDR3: CAWSVISATNEKLFF

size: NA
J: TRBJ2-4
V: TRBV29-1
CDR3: CSGQGAKNIQYF

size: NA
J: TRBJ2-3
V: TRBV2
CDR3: CASTYTDTQYF

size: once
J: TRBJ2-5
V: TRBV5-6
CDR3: CASSGVGPSGTQYF

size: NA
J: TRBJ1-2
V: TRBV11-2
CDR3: CASSTPQGMDGYTF

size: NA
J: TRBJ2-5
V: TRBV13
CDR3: CASSLGVGGAQETQYF